This TCR beta chain was obtained from a study of T cell responses to AZD1222 COVID-19 vaccine. Clones were read by immunoSEQ multiplex PCR, and TCRdb kept only the in-frame ones, dropping some. The data contain more than 75,000 clones, approximately 91% of them singletons. The CDR3 sequence is 11 residues long. V was pared by 10 bases and J by 5 bases, with 12 bases between. Germline CDR1 reads MNHNY; CDR2 reads SVGAGI (reference sequence). Findings and limits, study-wide: The study found Spike-specific TCR breadth and depth rose after two AZD1222 doses. Of the AZD1222 recipients, only 5 to 7 were seropositive at baseline.

Regarding this clone: The antigen remains unidentified.

Sequenced material: peripheral blood, taken on day 0 of AZD1222 vaccination. This sequence was found in an adult in good health. The rearrangement uses TRBV6-6 and TRBJ2-7; D is uncertain. The CDR3 region is CAISRTHEQYF. CDR3 nucleotides: TGTGCCATCTCTCGCACCCACGAGCAGTACTTC.